This TCR beta chain was captured in a study of blood T cell repertoires in COVID-19. Study information: Specimens from acute and convalescent COVID-19 originated in the United States, Italy and Spain. The analysed material was cDNA or gDNA that came from T cells, B-cell-depleted T cells, or PBMCs.

Authors' processing steps: Estimation of nucleated cell counts relied on the amplification of reference gene primers. TCRdb's copy holds only in-frame clones and misses some; the assay was immunoSEQ multiplex PCR. V, J and clone size are those of that table, while D and trimming were read from the DNA. The table records roughly 500,000 clones, roughly 89% of them present only once. Germline V gene sequence: CDR1 SNHLY, CDR2 FYNNEI. Trimming took off 3 bases at V and 7 bases at J, with 9 bases between the two ends. CDR3 length: 12 amino acids. The specimen was peripheral blood. The genes are TRBV2 and TRBJ1-1; maybe TRBD1 (5 bases). This clonotype was obtained from a man between 18 and 35 years old with COVID-19, enrolled during active disease. CDR3 DNA: TGTGCCAGCAGTGACACGGGGGTTGAAGCTTTCTTT. This encodes CASSDTGVEAFF.